This T cell receptor beta chain stems from a study of blood T cell repertoires in COVID-19. In the study overall: Samples of COVID-19 (acute and convalescent) were obtained from the United States, Italy and Spain. Sources were T cells, B-cell-depleted T cells, or PBMCs; the material itself was cDNA or gDNA.

V lost 4 bases, J lost 5 bases, and 18 bases lay in between. The length of the CDR3 is 15 residues. Germline lookup yields CDR1 SQVTM and CDR2 ANQGSEA. This table comes from immunoSEQ multiplex PCR, and its TCRdb copy is limited to in-frame clones, with some not included. The sample includes 150,000 or so clones, roughly 89% of them seen just once. The J gene is TRBJ1-5, the V gene TRBV29-1, with a possible D match to TRBD1 (6 bases). The source is a man aged 50 or older with acute or convalescent COVID-19. Sequenced material: peripheral blood. The CDR3 nucleotides are TGCAGCGTTGTCCGACGCCGACAGGCTGATCAGCCCCAGCATTTT. Its translation is CSVVRRRQADQPQHF.